This is a list of T cell receptor beta chains from one sample in a study of PD-L1 blockade in urothelial cancer. The assay was immunoSEQ multiplex PCR, and TCRdb's table has in-frame clones only and misses some. Of roughly 100,000 clones in the sample, around 78% are singletons; the top ten hold under 9.5%. Here the sequenced sample was PBMCs, taken around atezolizumab (anti-PD-L1) treatment. The receptor set was obtained from a man aged 70-80 years with urothelial cancer. Each CDR3 is given with its conserved first and last residue. The D gene is left open where the match is weak. A row's size may be missing; if present it is once, few, many or a size class.

>TRBD2|TRBV7-9|NA|TRBJ2-1
CASSSLAGGYNEQFF
TGTGCCAGCAGCTCCCTAGCGGGAGGGTACAATGAGCAGTTCTTC
>TRBD1|TRBV5-1|NA|TRBJ1-1
CASSPQGAPNTEAFF
TGCGCCAGCAGCCCCCAGGGGGCGCCGAACACTGAAGCTTTCTTT
>TRBD1|TRBV2|once|TRBJ1-2
CASSNLRTGGNYGYTF
TGTGCCAGCAGTAACCTTCGGACAGGGGGCAACTATGGCTACACCTTC
>NA|TRBV11-1|NA|TRBJ2-1
CASSLARENEQFF
TGTGCCAGCAGCTTAGCGAGGGAAAATGAGCAGTTCTTC
>TRBD2|TRBV10-3|NA|TRBJ2-1
CAIRTTSGGAEEQFF
TGTGCCATCAGGACGACTAGCGGGGGGGCCGAGGAGCAGTTCTTC
>NA|TRBV28|NA|TRBJ1-5
CASTDGGTNNQPQHF
TGTGCCAGCACTGACGGCGGGACTAACAATCAGCCCCAGCATTTT
>TRBD1|TRBV5-1|NA|TRBJ2-5
CASSLVQGVQETQYF
TGCGCCAGCAGCTTGGTACAGGGGGTCCAAGAGACCCAGTACTTC
>TRBD2|TRBV14|once|TRBJ2-3
CASRRGVRKSRADTQYF
TGTGCCAGCAGGCGGGGGGTAAGAAAAAGTAGGGCAGATACGCAGTATTTT
>TRBD1|TRBV28|NA|TRBJ2-7
CASSPGGGHEQYF
TGTGCCAGCAGTCCAGGGGGCGGGCACGAGCAGTACTTC
>TRBD1|TRBV5-1|once|TRBJ1-6
CASSLATGESPLHF
TGCGCCAGCAGCTTGGCAACAGGGGAATCACCCCTCCACTTT
>NA|TRBV19|NA|TRBJ2-2
CASSLQRRTGELFF
TGTGCCAGTAGTCTCCAGCGAAGAACCGGGGAGCTGTTTTTT
>TRBD1|TRBV5-1|NA|TRBJ1-4
CASSPKDREINEKLFF
TGCGCCAGCAGCCCGAAGGACAGGGAAATTAATGAAAAACTGTTTTTT
>TRBD2|TRBV4-2|NA|TRBJ2-1
CASSQAQRGARNEQFF
TGTGCCAGCAGCCAAGCACAGCGGGGTGCCCGCAATGAGCAGTTCTTC
>NA|TRBV6-5|NA|TRBJ1-6
CASTRGLGSPLHF
TGTGCCAGCACAAGGGGACTTGGCTCACCCCTCCACTTT
>TRBD2|TRBV7-8|few|TRBJ2-3
CASSLRRGGGTDTQYF
TGTGCCAGCAGCTTACGACGGGGGGGCGGCACAGATACGCAGTATTTT
>TRBD1|TRBV27|NA|TRBJ1-1
CASSAFTGAITENTEAFF
TGTGCCAGCAGTGCATTTACAGGGGCCATAACCGAAAACACTGAAGCTTTCTTT
>TRBD1|TRBV25-1|NA|TRBJ1-5
CASSETGFGQPQHF
TGTGCCAGCAGTGAGACAGGGTTTGGTCAGCCCCAGCATTTT
>NA|TRBV7-2|NA|TRBJ1-5
CASSLESSQPQHF
TGTGCCAGCAGCTTAGAGAGTAGTCAGCCCCAGCATTTT
>NA|TRBV4-2|NA|TRBJ1-3
CASSQDWAGYGNTIYF
TGTGCCAGCAGCCAAGATTGGGCGGGGTATGGAAACACCATATATTTT
>NA|TRBV7-2|NA|TRBJ1-1
CASSTQGRNTEAFF
TGTGCCAGCAGCACCCAGGGCAGGAACACTGAAGCTTTCTTT
>TRBD1|TRBV28|NA|TRBJ1-5
CASRTGVSNQPQHF
TGTGCCAGCAGGACAGGGGTGAGCAATCAGCCCCAGCATTTT
>NA|TRBV19|NA|TRBJ2-7
CASSMREEQYF
TGTGCCAGTAGTATGAGGGAGGAGCAGTACTTC
>NA|TRBV5-8|few|TRBJ1-1
CASSLRGDTEAFF
TGTGCCAGCAGCCTCCGGGGGGACACTGAAGCTTTCTTT
>NA|TRBV2|NA|TRBJ2-1
CASTVSRNNEQFF
TGTGCCAGCACCGTATCGAGGAACAATGAGCAGTTCTTC
>TRBD2|TRBV7-9|NA|TRBJ2-7
CASSPRGGVAGGPSYEQYF
TGTGCCAGCAGCCCCCGCGGGGGGGTAGCGGGAGGACCCTCCTACGAGCAGTACTTC
>NA|TRBV6-5|NA|TRBJ1-2
CASSPTEEGTYGYTF
TGTGCCAGCAGTCCCACCGAGGAGGGGACTTATGGCTACACCTTC
>NA|TRBV19|NA|TRBJ2-7
CASSIGGPAGSYEQYF
TGTGCCAGTAGTATAGGGGGGCCGGCCGGCTCCTACGAGCAGTACTTC
>NA|TRBV29-1|few|TRBJ1-1
CSVQTGGNTEAFF
TGCAGCGTTCAGACAGGTGGGAACACTGAAGCTTTCTTT
>TRBD1|TRBV5-6|NA|TRBJ1-3
CASSPRQGIPGNTIYF
TGTGCCAGCAGCCCCCGACAGGGTATTCCTGGAAACACCATATATTTT
>NA|TRBV5-1|NA|TRBJ1-6
CASSLVGGAGNSPLHF
TGCGCCAGCAGCTTGGTCGGTGGAGCCGGCAATTCACCCCTCCACTTT
>NA|TRBV19|NA|TRBJ2-3
CASSRKIRQADTQYF
TGTGCCAGTAGTCGAAAAATACGGCAGGCAGATACGCAGTATTTT
>NA|TRBV13|few|TRBJ2-7
CASSSSSYEQYF
TGTGCCAGCAGCTCGAGCTCCTACGAGCAGTACTTC
>NA|TRBV15|NA|TRBJ1-4
CATSRDRGWEKLFF
TGTGCCACCAGCAGAGATAGGGGTTGGGAAAAACTGTTTTTT
>NA|TRBV19|NA|TRBJ1-3
CASSTYRDLASGNTIYF
TGTGCCAGTAGTACGTACAGGGACCTCGCCTCTGGAAACACCATATATTTT
>NA|TRBV5-6|NA|TRBJ1-2
CASSFIEASYYGYTF
TGTGCCAGCAGCTTCATTGAGGCCTCCTACTATGGCTACACCTTC
>NA|TRBV4-1|few|TRBJ1-3
CASSQVGLSGNTIYF
TGCGCCAGCAGCCAAGTGGGCCTCTCTGGAAACACCATATATTTT
>TRBD1|TRBV2|NA|TRBJ1-5
CASSEVGGGFGQPQHF
TGTGCCAGCAGTGAGGTAGGAGGGGGCTTTGGTCAGCCCCAGCATTTT
>NA|TRBV7-8|NA|TRBJ2-7
CASSFTTAYEQYF
TGTGCCAGCAGCTTCACGACAGCCTACGAGCAGTACTTC
>TRBD2|TRBV29-1|NA|TRBJ2-2
CSAADLLAGGQRGDGELFF
TGCAGCGCTGCCGACCTCCTAGCGGGGGGTCAGCGGGGGGACGGGGAGCTGTTTTTT
>TRBD1|TRBV10-3|few|TRBJ2-2
CATEKGQGNTGELFF
TGTGCCACGGAAAAGGGACAGGGGAACACCGGGGAGCTGTTTTTT
>TRBD1|TRBV5-6|NA|TRBJ2-3
CASSLEGAADTQYF
TGTGCCAGCAGCTTGGAGGGGGCCGCAGATACGCAGTATTTT
>TRBD2|TRBV4-3|NA|TRBJ2-1
CASSQGSGTSGRGNEQFF
TGCGCCAGCAGCCAAGGGTCCGGGACTAGCGGGAGAGGGAATGAGCAGTTCTTC
>NA|TRBV7-3|NA|TRBJ2-1
CASSSDSSYNEQFF
TGTGCCAGCAGCTCCGACAGCTCCTACAATGAGCAGTTCTTC
>NA|TRBV6-4|once|TRBJ1-1
CASSDGNRNTEAFF
TGTGCCAGCAGTGACGGCAACAGGAACACTGAAGCTTTCTTT
>NA|TRBV9|few|TRBJ1-1
CASGPLGGARTEAFF
TGTGCCAGCGGACCCTTGGGAGGGGCGCGTACTGAAGCTTTCTTT
>NA|TRBV18|NA|TRBJ2-1
CASSPPLGQLQYNEQFF
TGTGCCAGCTCACCCCCATTAGGACAGCTCCAATACAATGAGCAGTTCTTC
>NA|TRBV27|NA|TRBJ1-1
CASSTPAAGRMNTEAFF
TGTGCCAGCAGTACCCCCGCCGCAGGGCGCATGAACACTGAAGCTTTCTTT
>NA|TRBV6-6|few|TRBJ1-2
CASSYTVSYGYTF
TGTGCCAGCAGTTACACCGTCAGCTATGGCTACACCTTC
>TRBD2|TRBV5-6|NA|TRBJ2-5
CASSAGLAGEETQYF
TGTGCCAGCAGCGCGGGACTAGCGGGAGAAGAGACCCAGTACTTC
>TRBD1|TRBV7-2|NA|TRBJ2-3
CASTRTGGASSDTQYF
TGTGCCAGCACCCGGACAGGGGGCGCGTCCTCGGATACGCAGTATTTT
>TRBD2|TRBV9|NA|TRBJ2-3
CASSAPSGTTDTQYF
TGTGCCAGCAGCGCTCCTAGCGGAACAACAGATACGCAGTATTTT
>NA|TRBV2|NA|TRBJ1-1
CASSVREVGTEAFF
TGTGCCAGCAGTGTCCGGGAGGTCGGCACTGAAGCTTTCTTT
>NA|TRBV11-3|NA|TRBJ2-1
CASSYDGKGLYNEQFF
TGTGCCAGCAGCTATGACGGGAAAGGTCTCTACAATGAGCAGTTCTTC
>NA|TRBV5-1|NA|TRBJ1-2
CASRAGTQANYGYTF
TGCGCCAGCAGGGCCGGGACACAGGCTAACTATGGCTACACCTTC
>TRBD1|TRBV7-9|NA|TRBJ2-7
CASSLTGTWNEQYF
TGTGCCAGCAGCTTGACAGGGACATGGAACGAGCAGTACTTC
>TRBD1|TRBV27|NA|TRBJ2-2
CAGRARGHSGELFF
TGTGCCGGTCGGGCCAGGGGGCATTCCGGGGAGCTGTTTTTT
>TRBD2|TRBV7-8|few|TRBJ2-5
CASSAHGTSGYEETQYF
TGTGCCAGCAGCGCGCACGGGACTAGCGGTTATGAGGAGACCCAGTACTTC
>NA|TRBV11-2|few|TRBJ1-2
CASSLGAQYYGYTF
TGTGCCAGCAGCTTAGGGGCCCAGTACTATGGCTACACCTTC